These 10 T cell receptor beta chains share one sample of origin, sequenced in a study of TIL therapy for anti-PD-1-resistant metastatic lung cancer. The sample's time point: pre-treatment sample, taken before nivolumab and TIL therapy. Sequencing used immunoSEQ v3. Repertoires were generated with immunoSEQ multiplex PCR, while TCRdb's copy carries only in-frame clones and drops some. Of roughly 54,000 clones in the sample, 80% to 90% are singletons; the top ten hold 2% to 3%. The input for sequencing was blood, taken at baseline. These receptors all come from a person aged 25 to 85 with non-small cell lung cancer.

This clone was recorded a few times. This CDR3 reads CASSFDRDTEAFF. DNA of the CDR3: TGTGCCAGCAGTTTCGACAGGGACACTGAAGCTTTCTTT. This chain connects TRBV12-3 or TRBV12-4 to TRBJ1-1, with 7 bases identical to TRBD1. The CDR3 spans 13 residues. J gave up 3 bases and V 3 bases, and 1 base lay outside the gene matches.

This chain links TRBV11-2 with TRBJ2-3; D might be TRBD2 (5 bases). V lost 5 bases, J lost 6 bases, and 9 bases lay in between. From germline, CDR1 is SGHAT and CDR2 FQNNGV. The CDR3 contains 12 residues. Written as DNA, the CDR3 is TGTGCCAGCAGCGAGGGTCCGGATACGCAGTATTTT. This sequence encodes CASSEGPDTQYF.

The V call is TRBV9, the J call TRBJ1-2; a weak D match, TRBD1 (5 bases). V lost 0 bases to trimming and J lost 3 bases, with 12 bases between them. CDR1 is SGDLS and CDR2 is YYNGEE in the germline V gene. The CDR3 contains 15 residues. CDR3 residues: CASSVGTNTDYGYTF. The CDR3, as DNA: TGTGCCAGCAGCGTAGGGACAAATACCGACTATGGCTACACCTTC.

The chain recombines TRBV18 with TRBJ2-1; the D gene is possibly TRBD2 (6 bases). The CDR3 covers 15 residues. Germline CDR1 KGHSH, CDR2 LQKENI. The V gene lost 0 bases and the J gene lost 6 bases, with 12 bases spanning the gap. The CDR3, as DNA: TGTGCCAGCTCACCACCTCCCAGCGGGTTCAATGAGCAGTTCTTC. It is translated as CASSPPPSGFNEQFF.

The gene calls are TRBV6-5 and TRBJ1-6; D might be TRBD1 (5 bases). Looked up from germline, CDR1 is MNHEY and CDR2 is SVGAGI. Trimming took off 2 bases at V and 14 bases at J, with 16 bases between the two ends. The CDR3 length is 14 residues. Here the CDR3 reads CASSYDRSPLTLHF. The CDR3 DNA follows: TGTGCCAGCAGTTACGACAGATCACCGCTTACCCTCCACTTT.

In DNA form, the CDR3 reads TGTGCCAGCAGCCCCACTAGCGGGAGTAGGGATGAGCAGTTCTTC. It is translated as CASSPTSGSRDEQFF. The rearrangement joins TRBV7-8 to TRBJ2-1; TRBD2 agrees at 11 bases. The CDR3 sequence is 15 residues long. V was pared by 5 bases and J by 8 bases, with 8 bases of the junction left unmatched. The germline V gene has CDR1 SGHVS and CDR2 FQNEAQ.

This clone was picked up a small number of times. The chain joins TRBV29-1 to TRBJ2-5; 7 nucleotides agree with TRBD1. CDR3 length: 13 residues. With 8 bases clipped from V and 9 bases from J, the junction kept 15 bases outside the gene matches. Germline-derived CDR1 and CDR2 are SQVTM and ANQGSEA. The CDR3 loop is CSIRTGAAWAQYF. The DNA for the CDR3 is TGCAGCATCAGGACAGGCGCCGCATGGGCCCAGTACTTC.

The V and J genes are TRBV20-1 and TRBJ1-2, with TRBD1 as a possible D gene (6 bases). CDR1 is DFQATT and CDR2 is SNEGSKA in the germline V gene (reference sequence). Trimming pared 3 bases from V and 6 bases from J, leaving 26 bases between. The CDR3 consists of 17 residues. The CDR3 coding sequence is TGCAGTGCTAGTCTGGCTCAGGGGTTCAGAATGTCTGATGGCTACACCTTC. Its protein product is CSASLAQGFRMSDGYTF.

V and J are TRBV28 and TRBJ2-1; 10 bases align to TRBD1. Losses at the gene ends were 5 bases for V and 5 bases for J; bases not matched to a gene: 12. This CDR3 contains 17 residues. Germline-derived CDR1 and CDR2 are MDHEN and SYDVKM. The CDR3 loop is CASSRNLGQGFNNEQFF. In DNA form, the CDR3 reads TGTGCCAGCAGTAGAAACCTGGGACAGGGGTTTAACAATGAGCAGTTCTTC.

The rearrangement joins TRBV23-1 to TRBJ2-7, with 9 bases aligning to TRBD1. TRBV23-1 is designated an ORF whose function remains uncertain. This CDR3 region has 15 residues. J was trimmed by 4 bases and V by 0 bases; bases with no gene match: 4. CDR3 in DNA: TGCGCCAGCAGTCAATCCAGGGACAGGGAATACGAGCAGTACTTC. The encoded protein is CASSQSRDREYEQYF.